Below, 22 T cell receptor beta chains from the same sample are listed, as sequenced in a study of blood T cells in healthy people across ages. Using a J-beta primer mix together with a sample-barcoded 5' primer, a second PCR was run for roughly 7 to 12 cycles. Each CDR3 protein gets one entry after TCRdb re-called the 5' RACE reads with MiXCR. This table has some 1 million distinct CDR3 sequences, 40% to 50% appearing once. Sequencing used blood. Receptor source: a woman aged 55-69 years in good health.

This chain links TRBV5-1 with TRBJ2-5; perhaps D is TRBD1 or TRBD2 (5 bases each). V was trimmed by 4 bases and J by 4 bases, leaving 23 bases between them. CDR3 length: 17 amino acids. From germline, CDR1 is SGHRS and CDR2 YFSETQ. The CDR3 DNA is TGCGCCAGCAGCCAGGGTCCGGGGACGAGCACTCCAGAGACCCAGTACTTC. Translated: CASSQGPGTSTPETQYF.

The sample holds many counts of this clonotype. The genes are TRBV4-1 and TRBJ2-5; TRBD2 matches at 11 bases. Germline V lookup: CDR1 MGHRA, CDR2 YSYEKL. The CDR3 has 16 residues. V was pared by 1 base and J by 5 bases, with 6 bases of the junction left unmatched. CDR3 coding DNA: TGCGCCAGCAGCCAAGTTAGCGGGAGGGCAAGGGAGACCCAGTACTTC. It codes for CASSQVSGRARETQYF.

The chain couples TRBV20-1 to TRBJ2-3; 7 positions agree with TRBD2. CDR1 and CDR2 from the germline V gene are DFQATT and SNEGSKA (reference sequence). J was trimmed by 1 base and V by 2 bases; bases with no gene match: 9. The CDR3 extends over 16 amino acids. CDR3 nucleotide sequence: TGCAGTGCTAGACCCTGGGGGGGGGTCGGCACAGATACGCAGTATTTT. It specifies CSARPWGGVGTDTQYF.

The chain carries TRBV18 and TRBJ2-3; maybe TRBD1 (6 bases). CDR1 is KGHSH, CDR2 LQKENI, per germline. The CDR3 loop spans 17 amino acids. Between the trimmed V and J ends, which lost 2 bases and 2 bases, there was a span of 17 bases. CDR3 sequence reads: CASSPVGHLAVTDTQYF. DNA of the CDR3: TGTGCCAGCTCACCAGTGGGACATCTCGCGGTCACAGATACGCAGTATTTT.

V and J are TRBV29-1 and TRBJ2-1, with 9 bases that match TRBD2. With 1 base clipped from V and 0 bases from J, the junction kept 4 bases outside the gene matches. Germline V CDR1 and CDR2: SQVTM, ANQGSEA. CDR3 size: 16 residues. The CDR3 reads CSVEGASGVSYNEQFF. The CDR3, as DNA: TGCAGCGTTGAAGGAGCTAGCGGGGTCTCCTACAATGAGCAGTTCTTC.

The chain has TRBV12-3 or TRBV12-4 and TRBJ2-7; D may be TRBD2 (5 bases). The CDR3 covers 15 residues. Trimming stripped 3 bases from V and 0 bases from J, with 12 bases between. The CDR3 loop reads CASSLWRADSYEQYF. CDR3 nucleotides: TGTGCCAGCAGTTTGTGGCGAGCGGACTCCTACGAGCAGTACTTC.

This clonotype was observed a few times. This rearrangement joins TRBV6-1 to TRBJ2-5; the match to TRBD2 covers 7 bases. Germline lookup yields CDR1 MNHNS and CDR2 SASEGT. There are 15 residues in the CDR3. Trimming removed 5 bases from V and 0 bases from J; junction bases left unmatched: 6. The CDR3 DNA is TGTGCCAGCAGTAGCAGCGGGACCCACCAAGAGACCCAGTACTTC. Protein sequence: CASSSSGTHQETQYF.

The chain couples TRBV7-2 to TRBJ2-1; D is unclear. CDR3 size: 16 residues. V was pared by 3 bases and J by 4 bases, with 16 bases between. CDR1 SGHTA and CDR2 FQGNSA come from the germline V gene. The CDR3 loop reads CASSFNWRPRYNEQFF. CDR3 nucleotides: TGTGCCAGCAGCTTTAATTGGAGACCTAGGTACAATGAGCAGTTCTTC.

The CDR3 DNA is TGCAGCGTTGATACGGCGGGAGTCTACAATGAGCAGTTCTTC. As protein: CSVDTAGVYNEQFF. The V and J genes are TRBV29-1 and TRBJ2-1; TRBD2 matches at 7 bases. V trimming: 3 bases; J trimming: 3 bases; junction bases outside the gene matches: 5. The CDR3 contains 14 residues. The germline CDR1 and CDR2 sequences are SQVTM and ANQGSEA.

In this sample, this clonotype turned up a few times. This sequence joins TRBV28 and TRBJ2-1, with TRBD1 identical over 9 bases. This CDR3 region has 14 residues. CDR1 and CDR2 (germline): MDHEN, SYDVKM. The junction had 8 bases not matched to a gene; V was cut back by 6 bases and J by 8 bases. CDR3 in amino acids: CASRPRDRDHEQFF. The DNA of the CDR3 is TGTGCCAGCAGGCCCCGGGACAGGGACCATGAGCAGTTCTTC.

In its sample, this clonotype was seen a few times. The chain joins TRBV20-1 to TRBJ1-2; D is possibly TRBD1 (6 bases). The CDR3 loop spans 13 amino acids. Germline V gene data show CDR1 as DFQATT and CDR2 as SNEGSKA (reference sequence). The V end lost 5 bases, the J end lost 8 bases, and 18 bases lay between the germline ends. The CDR3 DNA is TGCAGTGCTCCCCCCAGGACAGCGGGGGGCTACACCTTC. Translation: CSAPPRTAGGYTF.

The table lists this clonotype with a few counts. V is TRBV9 and J is TRBJ2-2, with TRBD1 identical over 9 bases. V shed 0 bases and J 5 bases; nucleotides not matched to a gene: 2. The CDR3 consists of 15 residues. The germline V gene has CDR1 SGDLS and CDR2 YYNGEE. CDR3 region: CASSVEGTGTGELFF. The CDR3 region has the DNA TGTGCCAGCAGCGTAGAAGGGACAGGGACCGGGGAGCTGTTTTTT.

J is TRBJ2-7 and V is TRBV6-2 or TRBV6-3; TRBD1 agrees at 9 bases. Germline V CDR1 and CDR2: MNHEY, SVGEGT. CDR3 length equals 13 residues. V was clipped by 9 bases and J by 3 bases; unmatched bases: 6. The CDR3 DNA reads as TGTGCCAGTGCCGGGACAGGGATCTACGAGCAGTACTTC. Protein product: CASAGTGIYEQYF.

The V call is TRBV3-1, the J call TRBJ2-3, with 8 bases that match TRBD2. With V trimmed by 2 bases and J by 6 bases, 7 bases remained unmatched. CDR1 and CDR2 from the germline V gene are LGHDT and YNNKEL (reference sequence). CDR3 length: 15 residues. This chain's CDR3 is CASSQPPGGVDTQYF. The CDR3 DNA is TGTGCCAGCAGCCAACCCCCCGGGGGGGTGGATACGCAGTATTTT.

The V call is TRBV20-1, the J call TRBJ2-1; a possible D gene is TRBD1 (5 bases). Deletions cut 3 bases from V and 2 bases from J, with 11 bases between. This CDR3 region has 14 residues. The V gene's germline CDR1 is DFQATT and CDR2 SNEGSKA (reference sequence). Written as DNA, the CDR3 is TGCAGTGCTAGCCCCAGGGTTGCCTACAATGAGCAGTTCTTC. It yields the protein CSASPRVAYNEQFF.

The chain couples TRBV27 to TRBJ2-2, with TRBD2 as a possible D gene (5 bases). Trimming took off 2 bases at V and 3 bases at J, with 13 bases between the two ends. The V gene's germline CDR1 is MNHEY and CDR2 SMNVEV (reference sequence). This CDR3 region has 16 residues. CDR3 sequence reads: CASSLRGTQHTGELFF. CDR3 sequence (DNA): TGTGCCAGCAGTTTACGGGGAACACAGCACACCGGGGAGCTGTTTTTT.

This chain connects TRBV28 to TRBJ2-7; D is possibly TRBD1 (6 bases). From germline, CDR1 is MDHEN and CDR2 SYDVKM. Trimming took 1 base from V and 3 from J, leaving 13 bases between them. This CDR3 comprises 15 residues. The CDR3 reads CASSLSGAPYYEQYF. CDR3 nucleotide sequence: TGTGCCAGCAGTTTATCAGGGGCCCCCTACTACGAGCAGTACTTC.

The CDR3 loop is CASNPLNRSSYEQYF. The CDR3 nucleotides read TGTGCCAGCAACCCTCTTAACAGGAGCTCCTACGAGCAGTACTTC. The rearrangement links TRBV6-4 to TRBJ2-7; TRBD1 might be the D (5 bases). V dropped 7 bases and J dropped 0 bases, with 16 bases sitting between them. This CDR3 has 15 amino acids. Germline V gene sequence: CDR1 MRHNA, CDR2 SNTAGT.

The chain carries TRBV20-1 and TRBJ2-2; the D gene is possibly TRBD2 (5 bases). This CDR3 spans 12 amino acids. CDR1 and CDR2 from the germline V gene are DFQATT and SNEGSKA (reference sequence). V was clipped by 2 bases and J by 6 bases, with 7 bases between them. CDR3 amino acids: CSARWGAGELFF. The CDR3 nucleotides are TGCAGTGCTAGATGGGGAGCCGGGGAGCTGTTTTTT.

This clonotype was observed a single time. CDR3 DNA sequence: TGTGCCAGCAGCCAAGAGACGGGACTAGCGGGAATTGAGCAGTACTTC. It codes for CASSQETGLAGIEQYF. The rearrangement uses TRBV3-1 and TRBJ2-4; 13 bases fit TRBD2. The ends lost 0 bases at V and 13 bases at J; junction bases unmatched: 9. Germline V gene data show CDR1 as LGHDT and CDR2 as YNNKEL (reference sequence). The CDR3 contains 16 residues.

This clonotype appeared a few times. The rearrangement links TRBV7-9 to TRBJ2-3, with 10 bases lining up with TRBD2. The CDR3 has 17 residues. Losses at the gene ends were 5 bases for V and 0 bases for J; bases not matched to a gene: 8. Germline assignment: CDR1 SEHNR and CDR2 FQNEAQ (reference sequence). This CDR3 reads CASSPRTSGSSTDTQYF. As DNA, the CDR3 is TGTGCCAGCAGCCCCAGGACTAGCGGATCTAGCACAGATACGCAGTATTTT.

CDR3 nucleotides: TGCGCCAGCAGCCACTGGACTAGCGGGAGGTCGACCTACGAGCAGTACTTC. Protein product: CASSHWTSGRSTYEQYF. V and J are TRBV4-1 and TRBJ2-5; 14 positions agree with TRBD2. The J call is in doubt because the DNA end fits TRBJ2-7 better. Germline CDR1 and CDR2: MGHRA and YSYEKL. The length of the CDR3 is 17 residues.